Described below is a single T cell receptor (beta chain) sequence and its context. The antigen is unknown. This specimen comes from a study of cytomegalovirus exposure and HLA in healthy donors. General observations from the study: Most TCR beta V segments were productive about 87% or about 30% of the time in an earlier analysis. Cytomegalovirus association was listed for roughly 160 TCR beta chains.

PCR was performed using 60 Vbeta and 13 Jbeta primers. Measured with immunoSEQ multiplex PCR; TCRdb has only the in-frame clones, and not every one. The sample has some 190,000 clones; around nine tenths are singletons. The V gene's germline CDR1 is SGHRS and CDR2 YFSETQ. The CDR3 totals 16 residues. The ends lost 5 bases at V and 4 bases at J; junction bases unmatched: 14. This chain joins TRBV5-1 and TRBJ1-2, with 7 positions matching TRBD1. The sample comprised PBMCs. This TCR derives from a woman between 18 and 29 years old in good health and CMV-seronegative. Here the CDR3 DNA reads TGCGCCAGCAGTCCCGACAGGGCGGTGGTTGCCTATGGCTACACCTTC. This sequence encodes CASSPDRAVVAYGYTF. The variable domain in full, with the rest retrieved from reference TRBV5-1 and TRBJ1-2, is KAGVTQTPRYLIKTRGQQVTLSCSPISGHRSVSWYQQTPGQGLQFLFEYFSETQRNKGNFPGRFSGRQFSNSRSEMNVSTLELGDSALYLCASSPDRAVVAYGYTFGSGTRLTVV.